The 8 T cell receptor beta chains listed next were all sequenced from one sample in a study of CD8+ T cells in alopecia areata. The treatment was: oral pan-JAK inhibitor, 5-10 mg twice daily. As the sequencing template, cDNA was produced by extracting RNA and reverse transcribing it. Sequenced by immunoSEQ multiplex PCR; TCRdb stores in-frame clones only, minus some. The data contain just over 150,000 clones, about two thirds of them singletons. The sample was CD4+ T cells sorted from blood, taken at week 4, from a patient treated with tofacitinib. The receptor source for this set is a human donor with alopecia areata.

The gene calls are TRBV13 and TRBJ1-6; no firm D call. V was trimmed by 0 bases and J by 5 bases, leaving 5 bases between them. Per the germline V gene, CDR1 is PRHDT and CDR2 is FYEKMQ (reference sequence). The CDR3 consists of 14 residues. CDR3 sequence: CASSLGRNNSPLHF. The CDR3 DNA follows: TGTGCCAGCAGCTTAGGAAGAAATAATTCACCCCTCCACTTT.

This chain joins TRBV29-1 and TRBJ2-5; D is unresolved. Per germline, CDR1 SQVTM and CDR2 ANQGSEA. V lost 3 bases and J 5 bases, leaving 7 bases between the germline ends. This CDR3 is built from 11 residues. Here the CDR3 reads CSVDQTETQYF. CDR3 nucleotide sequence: TGCAGCGTTGATCAGACTGAGACCCAGTACTTC.

The CDR3 region is CSVVKSQSIETQYF. Written as DNA, the CDR3 is TGCAGCGTTGTAAAGTCCCAGTCGATCGAGACCCAGTACTTC. V is TRBV29-1 and J is TRBJ2-5; no reliable D call. Trimming pared 4 bases from V and 5 bases from J, leaving 17 bases between. The CDR3 is made up of 14 amino acids. Germline-derived CDR1 and CDR2 are SQVTM and ANQGSEA.

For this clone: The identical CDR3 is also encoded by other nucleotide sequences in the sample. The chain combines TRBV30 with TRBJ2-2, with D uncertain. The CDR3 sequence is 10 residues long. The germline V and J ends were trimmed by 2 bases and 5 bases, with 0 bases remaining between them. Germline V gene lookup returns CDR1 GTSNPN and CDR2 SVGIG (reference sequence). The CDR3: CAWSTGELFF. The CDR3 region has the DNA TGTGCCTGGAGTACCGGGGAGCTGTTTTTT.

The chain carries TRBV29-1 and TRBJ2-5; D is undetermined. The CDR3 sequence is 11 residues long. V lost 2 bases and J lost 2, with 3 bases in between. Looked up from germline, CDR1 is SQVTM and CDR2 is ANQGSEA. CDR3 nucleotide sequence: TGCAGCGTTGAAATACAAGAGACCCAGTACTTC. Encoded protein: CSVEIQETQYF.

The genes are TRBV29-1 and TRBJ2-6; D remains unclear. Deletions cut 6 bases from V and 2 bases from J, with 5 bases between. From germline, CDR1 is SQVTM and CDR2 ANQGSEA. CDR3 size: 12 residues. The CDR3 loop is CSVFTGANVLTF. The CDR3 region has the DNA TGCAGCGTCTTCACTGGGGCCAACGTCCTGACTTTC.

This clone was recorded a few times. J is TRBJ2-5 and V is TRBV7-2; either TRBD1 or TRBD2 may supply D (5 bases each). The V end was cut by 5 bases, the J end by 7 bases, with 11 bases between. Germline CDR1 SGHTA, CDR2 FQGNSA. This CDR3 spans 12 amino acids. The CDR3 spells CASSRLRGTQYF. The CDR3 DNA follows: TGTGCCAGCAGCCGTCTGAGGGGGACCCAGTACTTC.

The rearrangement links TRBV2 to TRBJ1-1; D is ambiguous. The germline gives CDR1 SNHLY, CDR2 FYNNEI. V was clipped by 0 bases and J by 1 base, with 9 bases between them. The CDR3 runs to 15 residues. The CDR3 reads CASSEALGANTEAFF. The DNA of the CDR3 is TGTGCCAGCAGTGAAGCGTTGGGTGCGAACACTGAAGCTTTCTTT.